This paragraph covers one TCR beta chain sequence. Clinical histories supplied by participants themselves formed the basis of cohort assignment. All recovered Cohort 3 donors got two negative PCRs, got clearance, or saw symptom resolution. These data come from a study of blood T cell repertoires in COVID-19. Study-level background: The origin of the acute and convalescent COVID-19 samples was the United States, Italy and Spain.

Produced via immunoSEQ multiplex PCR; TCRdb's table is partial and in-frame only. The sample holds around 160,000 clones; more than 70% are singletons and the top ten take approximately 5.4%. CDR1 and CDR2 (germline): SGHTA, FQGTGA. V gave up 4 bases and J gave up 1 base, with 10 bases separating them. The CDR3 runs to 14 residues. The specimen sequenced was PBMCs or T cells enriched from blood (not recorded which). The receptor was isolated from a man aged 35-49 years who had recovered from COVID-19. This rearrangement joins TRBV7-3 to TRBJ1-1, with D possibly matching TRBD1 (6 bases). The CDR3 nucleotides are TGTGCCAGCAGCTCGACAGGTACGAACACTGAAGCTTTCTTT. The encoded protein is CASSSTGTNTEAFF.